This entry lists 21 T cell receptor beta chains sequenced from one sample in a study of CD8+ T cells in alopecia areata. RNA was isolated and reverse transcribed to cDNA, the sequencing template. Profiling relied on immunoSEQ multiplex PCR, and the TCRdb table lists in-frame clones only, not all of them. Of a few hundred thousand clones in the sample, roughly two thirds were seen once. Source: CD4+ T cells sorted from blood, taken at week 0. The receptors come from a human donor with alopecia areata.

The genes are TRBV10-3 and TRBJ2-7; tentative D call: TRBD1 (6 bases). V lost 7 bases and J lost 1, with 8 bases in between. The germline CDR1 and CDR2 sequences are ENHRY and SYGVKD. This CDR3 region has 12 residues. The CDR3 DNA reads TGTGCCATCATGGGACAATCCTACGAGCAGTACTTC. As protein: CAIMGQSYEQYF.

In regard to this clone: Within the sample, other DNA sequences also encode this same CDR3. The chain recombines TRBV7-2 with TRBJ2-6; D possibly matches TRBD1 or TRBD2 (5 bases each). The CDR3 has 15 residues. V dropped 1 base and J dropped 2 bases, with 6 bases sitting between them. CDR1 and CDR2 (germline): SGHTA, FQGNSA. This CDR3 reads CASSLGGAGANVLTF. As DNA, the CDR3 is TGTGCCAGCAGCTTAGGAGGGGCTGGGGCCAACGTCCTGACTTTC.

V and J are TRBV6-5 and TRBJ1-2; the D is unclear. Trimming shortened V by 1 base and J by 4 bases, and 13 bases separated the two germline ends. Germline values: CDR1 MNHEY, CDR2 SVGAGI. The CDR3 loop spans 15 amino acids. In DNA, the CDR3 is TGTGCCAGCAGTTACTACCGGCAGACCCGCTATGGCTACACCTTC. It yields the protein CASSYYRQTRYGYTF.

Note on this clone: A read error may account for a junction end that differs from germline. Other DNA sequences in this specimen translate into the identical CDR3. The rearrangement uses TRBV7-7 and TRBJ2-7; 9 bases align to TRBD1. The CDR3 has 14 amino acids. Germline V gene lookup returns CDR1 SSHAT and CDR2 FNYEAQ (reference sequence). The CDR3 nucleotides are TGTGCTAGCAGCCCGGGACAGGGTGGCTACGAGCAGTACTTC. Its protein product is CASSPGQGGYEQYF.

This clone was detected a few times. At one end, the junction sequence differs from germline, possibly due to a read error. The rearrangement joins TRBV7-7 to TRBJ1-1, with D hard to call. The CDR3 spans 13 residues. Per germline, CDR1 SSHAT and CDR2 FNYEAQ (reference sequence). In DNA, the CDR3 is TGTGCTAGCAGCTTTTCGGAAGACACTGAAGCTTTCTTT. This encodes CASSFSEDTEAFF. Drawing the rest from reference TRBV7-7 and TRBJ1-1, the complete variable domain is GAGVSQSPRYKVTKRGQDVTLRCDPISSHATLYWYQQALGQGPEFLTYFNYEAQPDKSGLPSDRFSAERPEGSISTLTIQRTEQRDSAMYRCASSFSEDTEAFFGQGTRLTVV.

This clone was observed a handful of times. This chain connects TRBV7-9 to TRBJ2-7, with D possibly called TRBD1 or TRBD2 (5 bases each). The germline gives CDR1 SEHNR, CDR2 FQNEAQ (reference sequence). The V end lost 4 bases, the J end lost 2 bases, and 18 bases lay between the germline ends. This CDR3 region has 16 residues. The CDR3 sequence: CASSSSPGTITYEQYF. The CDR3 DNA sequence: TGTGCCAGCAGCTCCTCCCCTGGGACGATAACCTACGAGCAGTACTTC. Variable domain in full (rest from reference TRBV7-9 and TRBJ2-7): DTGVSQNPRHKITKRGQNVTFRCDPISEHNRLYWYRQTLGQGPEFLTYFQNEAQLEKSRLLSDRFSAERPKGSFSTLEIQRTEQGDSAMYLCASSSSPGTITYEQYFGPGTRLTVT.

DNA of the CDR3: TGTGCCAGCAGCGTACTCGACATTCAGTCCTACAATGAGCAGTTCTTC. It is translated as CASSVLDIQSYNEQFF. V is TRBV9 and J is TRBJ2-1; no reliable D call. The CDR3 contains 16 residues. V dropped 1 base and J dropped 1 base, with 12 bases sitting between them. Germline lookup yields CDR1 SGDLS and CDR2 YYNGEE.

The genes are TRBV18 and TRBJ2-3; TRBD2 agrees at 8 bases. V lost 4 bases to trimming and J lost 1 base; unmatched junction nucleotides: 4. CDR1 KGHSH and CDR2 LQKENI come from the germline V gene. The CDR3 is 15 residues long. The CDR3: CASSRAGAGTDTQYF. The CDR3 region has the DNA TGTGCCAGCTCACGAGCGGGGGCCGGCACAGATACGCAGTATTTT. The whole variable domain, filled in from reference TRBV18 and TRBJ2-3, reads NAGVMQNPRHLVRRRGQEARLRCSPMKGHSHVYWYRQLPEEGLKFMVYLQKENIIDESGMPKERFSAEFPKEGPSILRIQQVVRGDSAAYFCASSRAGAGTDTQYFGPGTRLTVL.

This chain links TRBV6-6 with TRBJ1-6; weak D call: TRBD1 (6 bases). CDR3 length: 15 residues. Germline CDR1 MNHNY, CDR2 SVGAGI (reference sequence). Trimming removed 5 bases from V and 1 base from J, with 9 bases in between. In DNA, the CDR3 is TGTGCCAGCAGTACACAGGGTTCCTATAATTCACCCCTCCACTTT. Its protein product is CASSTQGSYNSPLHF.

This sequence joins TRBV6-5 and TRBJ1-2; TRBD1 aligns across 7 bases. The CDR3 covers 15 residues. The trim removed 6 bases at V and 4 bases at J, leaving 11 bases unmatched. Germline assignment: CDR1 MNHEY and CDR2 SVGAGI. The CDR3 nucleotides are TGTGCCAGCAGATCAACAGGGGACGGGAGCTATGGCTACACCTTC. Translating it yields CASRSTGDGSYGYTF.

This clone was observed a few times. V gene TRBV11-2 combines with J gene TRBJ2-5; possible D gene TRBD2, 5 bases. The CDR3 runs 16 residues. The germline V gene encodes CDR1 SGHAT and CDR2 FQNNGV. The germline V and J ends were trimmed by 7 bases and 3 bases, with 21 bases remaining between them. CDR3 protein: CASTHPAGLWEETQYF. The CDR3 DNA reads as TGTGCCAGCACCCACCCCGCCGGACTTTGGGAAGAGACCCAGTACTTC.

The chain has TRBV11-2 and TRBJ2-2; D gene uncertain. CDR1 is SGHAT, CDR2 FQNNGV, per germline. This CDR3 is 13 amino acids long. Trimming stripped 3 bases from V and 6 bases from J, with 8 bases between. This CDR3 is CASSFWQAGELFF. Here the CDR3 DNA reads TGTGCCAGCAGCTTTTGGCAGGCCGGGGAGCTGTTTTTT.

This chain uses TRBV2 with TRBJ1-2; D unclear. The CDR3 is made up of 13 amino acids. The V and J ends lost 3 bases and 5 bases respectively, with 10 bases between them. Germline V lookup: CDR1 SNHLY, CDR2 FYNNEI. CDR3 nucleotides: TGTGCCAGCAGTGACCGTATAGCGTATGGCTACACCTTC. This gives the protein CASSDRIAYGYTF.

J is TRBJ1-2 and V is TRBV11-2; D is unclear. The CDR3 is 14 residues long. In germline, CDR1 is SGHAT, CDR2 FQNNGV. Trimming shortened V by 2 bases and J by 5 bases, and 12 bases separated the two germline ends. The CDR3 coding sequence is TGTGCCAGCAGCTTAACGGAGTCCTCTTATGGCTACACCTTC. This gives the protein CASSLTESSYGYTF. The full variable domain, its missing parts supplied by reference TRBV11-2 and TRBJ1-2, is EAGVAQSPRYKIIEKRQSVAFWCNPISGHATLYWYQQILGQGPKLLIQFQNNGVVDDSQLPKDRFSAERLKGVDSTLKIQPAKLEDSAVYLCASSLTESSYGYTFGSGTRLTVV.

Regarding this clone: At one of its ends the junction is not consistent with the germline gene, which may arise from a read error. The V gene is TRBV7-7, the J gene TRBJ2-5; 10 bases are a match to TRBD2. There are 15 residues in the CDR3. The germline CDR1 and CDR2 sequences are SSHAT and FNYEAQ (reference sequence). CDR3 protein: CASSSAGGLQETQYF. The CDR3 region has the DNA TGTGCTAGCAGCTCAGCGGGGGGGCTCCAAGAGACCCAGTACTTC.

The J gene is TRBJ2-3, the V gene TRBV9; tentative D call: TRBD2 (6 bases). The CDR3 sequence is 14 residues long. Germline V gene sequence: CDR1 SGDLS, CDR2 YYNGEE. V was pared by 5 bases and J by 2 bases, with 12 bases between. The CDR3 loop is CASSWDSSTDTQYF. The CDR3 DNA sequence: TGTGCCAGCAGTTGGGACTCCTCCACAGATACGCAGTATTTT.

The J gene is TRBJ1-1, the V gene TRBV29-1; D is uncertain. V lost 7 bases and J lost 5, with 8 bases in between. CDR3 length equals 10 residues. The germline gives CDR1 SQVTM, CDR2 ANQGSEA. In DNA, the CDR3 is TGCAGCGGCGACGGTACTGAAGCTTTCTTT. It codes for CSGDGTEAFF. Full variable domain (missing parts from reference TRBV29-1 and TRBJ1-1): SAVISQKPSRDICQRGTSLTIQCQVDSQVTMMFWYRQQPGQSLTLIATANQGSEATYESGFVIDKFPISRPNLTFSTLTVSNMSPEDSSIYLCSGDGTEAFFGQGTRLTVV.

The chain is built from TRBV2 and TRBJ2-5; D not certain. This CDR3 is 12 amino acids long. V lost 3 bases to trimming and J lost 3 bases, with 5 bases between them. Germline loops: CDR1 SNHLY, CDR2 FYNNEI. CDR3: CASSDLEETQYF. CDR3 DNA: TGTGCCAGCAGTGACTTGGAAGAGACCCAGTACTTC. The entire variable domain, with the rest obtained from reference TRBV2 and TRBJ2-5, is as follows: EPEVTQTPSHQVTQMGQEVILRCVPISNHLYFYWYRQILGQKVEFLVSFYNNEISEKSEIFDDQFSVERPDGSNFTLKIRSTKLEDSAMYFCASSDLEETQYFGPGTRLLVL.

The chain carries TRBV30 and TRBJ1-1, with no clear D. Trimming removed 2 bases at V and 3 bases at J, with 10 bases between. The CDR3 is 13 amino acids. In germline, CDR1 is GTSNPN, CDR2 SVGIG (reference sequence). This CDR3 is CAWSPRRDTEAFF. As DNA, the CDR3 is TGTGCCTGGAGTCCCAGACGGGACACTGAAGCTTTCTTT. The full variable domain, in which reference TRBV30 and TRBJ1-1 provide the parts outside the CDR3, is SQTIHQWPATLVQPVGSPLSLECTVEGTSNPNLYWYRQAAGRGLQLLFYSVGIGQISSEVPQNLSASRPQDRQFILSSKKLLLSDSGFYLCAWSPRRDTEAFFGQGTRLTVV.

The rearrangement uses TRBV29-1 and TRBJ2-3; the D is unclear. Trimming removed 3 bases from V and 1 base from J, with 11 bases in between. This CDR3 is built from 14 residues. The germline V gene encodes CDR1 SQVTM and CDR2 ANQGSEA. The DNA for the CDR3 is TGCAGCGTTGAGGGCGGTGCTGGCACAGATACGCAGTATTTT. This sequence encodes CSVEGGAGTDTQYF.

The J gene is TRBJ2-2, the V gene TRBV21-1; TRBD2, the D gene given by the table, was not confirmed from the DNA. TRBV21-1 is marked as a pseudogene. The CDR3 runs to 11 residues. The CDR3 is CAENLTGELFF. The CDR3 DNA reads TGTGCCGAGAACCTCACCGGGGAGCTGTTTTTT.